This T cell receptor (beta chain) was observed in a study of OX40 agonist ivuxolimab in advanced cancers. Background on the study: Patients receiving dose escalation had hepatocellular carcinoma, melanoma, renal cell or head and neck cancer.

The CDR3 length is 11 residues. The V and J ends lost 5 bases and 9 bases respectively, with 8 bases between them. Germline V gene data show CDR1 as MDHEN and CDR2 as SYDVKM. Method: immunoSEQ multiplex PCR; TCRdb's copy keeps in-frame clones and lacks some. The sample shows 55,000 to 75,000 clones, roughly 80% of them seen only once. This material consisted of CD4+ or CD8+ T cells sorted from blood, taken in a trial of the OX40 agonist ivuxolimab. The chain joins TRBV28 to TRBJ2-1; the D is unclear. This receptor was identified in an adult with an advanced solid tumor such as melanoma, head and neck, liver or kidney cancer. DNA for the CDR3: TGTGCCAGCAGTCCGTACGCTGAGCAGTTCTTC. Residues: CASSPYAEQFF.